Listed below are T cell receptor beta chains from one sample, sequenced in a study of OX40 agonist ivuxolimab in advanced cancers. The protocol was immunoSEQ multiplex PCR, while the TCRdb copy is restricted to in-frame clones and leaves out a portion. Here the sample spans 60,000 or so clones, around 82% being singletons. Specimen: CD4+ or CD8+ T cells sorted from blood, collected in a trial of the OX40 agonist ivuxolimab. These receptor sequences come from an adult with an advanced solid tumor such as melanoma, head and neck, liver or kidney cancer. Both conserved end residues are part of each CDR3. The D gene is left open where the match is weak. Not all rows give a size; the values are once, few, many and, for expanded clones, a class.

V: TRBV7-9; length: 18; size: -; J: TRBJ1-5; D: -; CDR3: CASSSHTGAAESNQPQHF; DNA: TGTGCCAGCAGTTCTCATACCGGGGCTGCGGAGAGCAATCAGCCCCAGCATTTT
V: TRBV19; length: 11; size: -; J: TRBJ2-2; D: -; CDR3: CASSFTGELFF; DNA: TGTGCCAGTAGTTTTACCGGGGAGCTGTTTTTT
V: TRBV6-6; length: 16; size: few; J: TRBJ2-2; D: TRBD1; CDR3: CASSRGQGSVTGELFF; DNA: TGTGCCAGCTCAAGGGGGCAGGGGTCGGTCACCGGGGAGCTGTTTTTT
V: TRBV7-2; length: 15; size: -; J: TRBJ2-5; D: TRBD2; CDR3: CASSLAMTSSETQYF; DNA: TGTGCCAGCAGCTTAGCAATGACTAGCTCTGAGACCCAGTACTTC
V: TRBV15; length: 17; size: -; J: TRBJ1-3; D: -; CDR3: CATSRPPGTNLGNTIYF; DNA: TGTGCCACCAGCAGACCCCCAGGGACAAATCTCGGAAACACCATATATTTT
V: TRBV5-6; length: 13; size: few; J: TRBJ1-5; D: -; CDR3: CASSLLGNQPQHF; DNA: TGTGCCAGCAGCTTGCTTGGGAATCAGCCCCAGCATTTT
V: TRBV19; length: 17; size: -; J: TRBJ2-7; D: TRBD2; CDR3: CASSIDPGREGRYEQYF; DNA: TGTGCCAGTAGTATAGACCCGGGGCGGGAGGGCCGCTACGAGCAGTACTTC
V: TRBV6-4; length: 13; size: -; J: TRBJ2-3; D: -; CDR3: CASSDQSTDTQYF; DNA: TGTGCCAGCAGTGACCAGAGCACAGATACGCAGTATTTT
V: TRBV2; length: 16; size: -; J: TRBJ2-1; D: -; CDR3: CATLEGASGQYNEQFF; DNA: TGTGCCACCTTGGAGGGGGCTAGCGGCCAATACAATGAGCAGTTCTTC
V: TRBV4-3; length: 17; size: -; J: TRBJ2-7; D: TRBD2; CDR3: CASSQGGRTSGIYEQYF; DNA: TGCGCCAGCAGCCAGGGGGGCAGGACTAGCGGGATTTACGAGCAGTACTTC
V: TRBV28; length: 15; size: -; J: TRBJ2-3; D: TRBD1; CDR3: CASLQWTGVTDTQYF; DNA: TGTGCCAGCCTCCAATGGACAGGGGTTACAGATACGCAGTATTTT
V: TRBV28; length: 12; size: few; J: TRBJ1-2; D: -; CDR3: CASMNSLYGYTF; DNA: TGTGCCAGCATGAACAGTCTCTATGGCTACACCTTC
V: TRBV6-5; length: 14; size: -; J: TRBJ2-2; D: -; CDR3: CASSLLLGTGELFF; DNA: TGTGCCAGCAGTCTCCTTCTTGGGACCGGGGAGCTGTTTTTT
V: TRBV19; length: 13; size: -; J: TRBJ2-3; D: -; CDR3: CASSIGGTDTQYF; DNA: TGTGCCAGTAGTATAGGAGGCACAGATACGCAGTATTTT
V: TRBV29-1; length: 14; size: -; J: TRBJ2-7; D: TRBD1; CDR3: CSVSGTGISYEQYF; DNA: TGCAGCGTCTCCGGGACAGGGATTTCCTACGAGCAGTACTTC
V: TRBV5-5; length: 14; size: -; J: TRBJ1-4; D: TRBD1; CDR3: CASSETGGGEKLFF; DNA: TGTGCCAGCAGCGAGACAGGGGGGGGTGAAAAACTGTTTTTT
V: TRBV30; length: 15; size: -; J: TRBJ2-7; D: TRBD1; CDR3: CAWSVWDRASYEQYF; DNA: TGTGCCTGGAGTGTATGGGACAGGGCCTCCTACGAGCAGTACTTC
V: TRBV19; length: 17; size: -; J: TRBJ1-5; D: -; CDR3: CASSIFRGGAYNQPQHF; DNA: TGTGCCAGTAGTATTTTCCGGGGCGGAGCTTACAATCAGCCCCAGCATTTT
V: TRBV11-1; length: 17; size: -; J: TRBJ2-3; D: -; CDR3: CASSLPLFIANTDTQYF; DNA: TGTGCCAGCAGCTTACCCCTCTTTATCGCTAACACAGATACGCAGTATTTT
V: TRBV7-2; length: 15; size: -; J: TRBJ1-5; D: -; CDR3: CASSLGLPGGQPQHF; DNA: TGTGCCAGCAGCTTAGGACTTCCGGGAGGACAGCCCCAGCATTTT
V: TRBV4-2; length: 11; size: -; J: TRBJ2-5; D: -; CDR3: CASSLYTATYF; DNA: TGTGCCAGCAGCCTCTACACCGCCACCTACTTC
V: TRBV19; length: 15; size: -; J: TRBJ1-2; D: TRBD1; CDR3: CASRLPGQGADGYTF; DNA: TGTGCCAGTAGATTACCGGGACAGGGGGCGGATGGCTACACCTTC
V: TRBV7-2; length: 14; size: -; J: TRBJ2-5; D: -; CDR3: CASSLSSRQETQYF; DNA: TGTGCCAGCAGCTTAAGCTCCCGCCAAGAGACCCAGTACTTC
V: TRBV6-6; length: 14; size: -; J: TRBJ2-2; D: -; CDR3: CASSRGTATGELFF; DNA: TGTGCCAGCAGTCGCGGGACAGCGACCGGGGAGCTGTTTTTT
V: TRBV5-1; length: 15; size: -; J: TRBJ1-6; D: TRBD1; CDR3: CASSLLPDRGTPLHF; DNA: TGCGCCAGCAGCTTGTTGCCGGACAGGGGTACACCCCTCCACTTT
V: TRBV30; length: 14; size: -; J: TRBJ1-2; D: -; CDR3: CAWSVLIVGAGYTF; DNA: TGTGCCTGGAGTGTACTGATAGTGGGGGCTGGCTACACCTTC
V: TRBV7-2; length: 14; size: -; J: TRBJ2-5; D: -; CDR3: CASSGRSWMETQYF; DNA: TGTGCCAGCAGCGGGAGGTCTTGGATGGAGACCCAGTACTTC
V: TRBV28; length: 13; size: -; J: TRBJ2-7; D: -; CDR3: CASSFLGPREQYF; DNA: TGTGCCAGCAGTTTCTTGGGCCCGCGAGAGCAGTACTTC
V: TRBV29-1; length: 14; size: -; J: TRBJ2-2; D: TRBD1; CDR3: CSVGDRGDTGELFF; DNA: TGCAGCGTTGGGGACAGGGGTGACACCGGGGAGCTGTTTTTT
V: TRBV20-1; length: 11; size: -; J: TRBJ1-1; D: -; CDR3: CSARVPHEAFF; DNA: TGCAGTGCTAGAGTACCACATGAAGCTTTCTTT
V: TRBV5-1; length: 18; size: -; J: TRBJ2-6; D: -; CDR3: CASSVLGTQTSGANVLTF; DNA: TGCGCCAGCAGCGTGCTCGGGACCCAGACCTCTGGGGCCAACGTCCTGACTTTC
V: TRBV5-4; length: 15; size: once; J: TRBJ1-4; D: TRBD1; CDR3: CASSSGGQGNEKLFF; DNA: TGTGCCAGCAGCTCCGGCGGACAGGGTAATGAAAAACTGTTTTTT
V: TRBV5-4; length: 16; size: -; J: TRBJ2-5; D: TRBD2; CDR3: CASSDIPTSGQETQYF; DNA: TGTGCCAGCAGCGATATCCCGACTAGCGGGCAAGAGACCCAGTACTTC
V: TRBV10-3; length: 14; size: -; J: TRBJ1-1; D: -; CDR3: CAISGQGIATEAFF; DNA: TGTGCCATCAGTGGGCAGGGGATCGCCACTGAAGCTTTCTTT
V: TRBV19; length: 15; size: -; J: TRBJ2-3; D: -; CDR3: CASSRTLGPSDTQYF; DNA: TGTGCCAGTAGTAGGACCCTTGGGCCTTCGGATACGCAGTATTTT
V: TRBV30; length: 12; size: -; J: TRBJ2-1; D: -; CDR3: CAWGGTVNEQFF; DNA: TGTGCCTGGGGAGGAACGGTGAATGAGCAGTTCTTC
V: TRBV30; length: 11; size: -; J: TRBJ1-1; D: -; CDR3: CAWNLKAEAFF; DNA: TGTGCCTGGAATTTAAAGGCCGAAGCTTTCTTT
V: TRBV2; length: 16; size: -; J: TRBJ1-6; D: -; CDR3: CASSVGGSSYNSPLHF; DNA: TGTGCCAGCAGTGTGGGTGGGAGCTCCTATAATTCACCCCTCCACTTT
V: TRBV27; length: 17; size: -; J: TRBJ1-6; D: -; CDR3: CASSARGTGPYNSPLHF; DNA: TGTGCCAGCAGCGCCCGGGGTACCGGTCCCTATAATTCACCCCTCCACTTT
V: TRBV7-9; length: 18; size: once; J: TRBJ2-1; D: TRBD2; CDR3: CASSPHPRTSGIYNEQFF; DNA: TGTGCCAGCAGCCCACATCCCCGGACTAGCGGGATTTACAATGAGCAGTTCTTC
V: TRBV5-8; length: 13; size: -; J: TRBJ1-1; D: -; CDR3: CASSRDRNTEAFF; DNA: TGTGCCAGCAGCCGGGACCGGAACACTGAAGCTTTCTTT
V: TRBV4-1; length: 16; size: -; J: TRBJ2-7; D: TRBD1; CDR3: CASSQDSRQGGNEQYF; DNA: TGCGCCAGCAGCCAAGACTCTCGACAGGGGGGGAACGAGCAGTACTTC
V: TRBV11-2; length: 14; size: once; J: TRBJ1-1; D: -; CDR3: CASSSPRDGTEAFF; DNA: TGTGCCAGCAGCTCCCCGCGAGATGGGACTGAAGCTTTCTTT
V: TRBV11-3; length: 14; size: -; J: TRBJ2-3; D: -; CDR3: CASSLGGADDTQYF; DNA: TGTGCCAGCAGCTTAGGGGGGGCTGATGATACGCAGTATTTT
V: TRBV7-2; length: 15; size: -; J: TRBJ2-7; D: TRBD2; CDR3: CASSYGIAGVYEQYF; DNA: TGTGCCAGCAGCTATGGTATAGCGGGAGTATACGAGCAGTACTTC
V: TRBV7-9; length: 17; size: -; J: TRBJ1-3; D: -; CDR3: CASSLGGRLSSGNTIYF; DNA: TGTGCCAGCAGCTTAGGAGGCAGACTAAGCTCTGGAAACACCATATATTTT
V: TRBV6-4; length: 13; size: -; J: TRBJ2-1; D: -; CDR3: CASSPLPYNEQFF; DNA: TGTGCCAGCAGTCCACTACCCTACAATGAGCAGTTCTTC
V: TRBV5-6; length: 15; size: few; J: TRBJ2-3; D: -; CDR3: CASTRPQGGTDTQYF; DNA: TGTGCCAGCACCCGGCCCCAGGGGGGGACAGATACGCAGTATTTT